This T cell receptor beta chain derives from a study of blood T cell repertoires in COVID-19. Study at large: Collection of acute and convalescent COVID-19 samples took place in the United States, Italy and Spain. Sources were T cells, B-cell-depleted T cells, or PBMCs; the material itself was cDNA or gDNA.

Authors' methods: Estimation of nucleated cell counts was performed using reference gene primer amplification. Profiled with immunoSEQ multiplex PCR; TCRdb holds only in-frame clones, not every one. V, J and clone size are taken as reported in that table, and D and trimming were inferred from the DNA itself. This table holds 80,000 to 95,000 clones, more than 65% found once. The CDR3 totals 11 residues. Trimming pared 0 bases from V and 8 bases from J, leaving 7 bases between. Germline V CDR1 and CDR2: DFQATT, SNEGSKA (reference sequence). The chain recombines TRBV20-1 with TRBJ1-2; D might be TRBD1 (5 bases). This sequence was found in a man older than 75 with active or convalescent COVID-19. Sample: peripheral blood. CDR3 residues: CSARDRGGYTF. The CDR3 nucleotides are TGCAGTGCTAGAGATCGGGGGGGCTACACCTTC.